These T cell receptor beta chains were read from a single sample in a study of T cell responses to AZD1222 COVID-19 vaccine. Here immunoSEQ multiplex PCR was the method, and the copy in TCRdb shows in-frame clones only, minus some. The data show around 140,000 clones, approximately 92% seen once. This material consisted of peripheral blood, taken 28 days after the second AZD1222 dose. These receptors all come from an adult who received the AZD1222 COVID-19 vaccine. Both conserved end residues are part of each CDR3. Size is stated for part of the rows, as once, few or many counts, or as a class when the clone is expanded.

j_call: TRBJ2-7
v_call: TRBV4-1
clone_size: few
cdr3_aa: CASSPGLRGYEQYF

j_call: TRBJ1-2
v_call: TRBV24-1
clone_size: .
cdr3_aa: CATSDPGAPAYGYTF

j_call: TRBJ1-2
v_call: TRBV30
clone_size: .
cdr3_aa: CAWGPGRNYGYTF

j_call: TRBJ2-3
v_call: TRBV11-3
clone_size: once
cdr3_aa: CASSSGLAGSRTDTQYF

j_call: TRBJ1-1
v_call: TRBV18
clone_size: .
cdr3_aa: CASSPRGGTDTEAFF

j_call: TRBJ2-2
v_call: TRBV5-4
clone_size: .
cdr3_aa: CASSSLGGNTGELFF

j_call: TRBJ2-5
v_call: TRBV25-1
clone_size: .
cdr3_aa: CASSASAGVETQYF

j_call: TRBJ1-1
v_call: TRBV7-9
clone_size: .
cdr3_aa: CASSLVPGYTEAFF

j_call: TRBJ1-2
v_call: TRBV10-2
clone_size: .
cdr3_aa: CASSGSEVFMNTF

j_call: TRBJ1-1
v_call: TRBV11-2
clone_size: .
cdr3_aa: CASSPATEAFF

j_call: TRBJ2-2
v_call: TRBV30
clone_size: .
cdr3_aa: CAWERRVKNTGELFF

j_call: TRBJ2-3
v_call: TRBV5-6
clone_size: .
cdr3_aa: CASSLARTSGDTQYF

j_call: TRBJ1-5
v_call: TRBV29-1
clone_size: .
cdr3_aa: CSVETAEGQPQHF

j_call: TRBJ2-1
v_call: TRBV15
clone_size: .
cdr3_aa: CATSIPGGGEQFF

j_call: TRBJ1-5
v_call: TRBV7-2
clone_size: few
cdr3_aa: CASSQFGGQPQHF

j_call: TRBJ1-4
v_call: TRBV5-6
clone_size: .
cdr3_aa: CASSLARDRGLDNEKLFF

j_call: TRBJ2-2
v_call: TRBV5-1
clone_size: .
cdr3_aa: CASSLYPAGSTGELFF

j_call: TRBJ1-5
v_call: TRBV5-3
clone_size: .
cdr3_aa: CARSLALYGSVDWPQHF

j_call: TRBJ1-3
v_call: TRBV4-3
clone_size: .
cdr3_aa: CASSRDRGGNTIYF

j_call: TRBJ1-1
v_call: TRBV7-9
clone_size: .
cdr3_aa: CASSPRTGELLDTEAFF

j_call: TRBJ2-1
v_call: TRBV3-1/TRBV3-2
clone_size: few
cdr3_aa: CASSRLAGLLFF

j_call: TRBJ1-5
v_call: TRBV9
clone_size: .
cdr3_aa: CASSSGGGGANNQPQHF

j_call: TRBJ1-3
v_call: TRBV3-1/TRBV3-2
clone_size: .
cdr3_aa: CASSQEVIQNTIYF

j_call: TRBJ1-2
v_call: TRBV7-2
clone_size: once
cdr3_aa: CASSTWDGQRATF

j_call: TRBJ1-2
v_call: TRBV7-9
clone_size: .
cdr3_aa: CASSLGQGFYGYTF

j_call: TRBJ1-6
v_call: TRBV7-9
clone_size: .
cdr3_aa: CASSSSAGGVFDNSPLHF

j_call: TRBJ2-2
v_call: TRBV11-3
clone_size: .
cdr3_aa: CASSPASRRNTGELFF